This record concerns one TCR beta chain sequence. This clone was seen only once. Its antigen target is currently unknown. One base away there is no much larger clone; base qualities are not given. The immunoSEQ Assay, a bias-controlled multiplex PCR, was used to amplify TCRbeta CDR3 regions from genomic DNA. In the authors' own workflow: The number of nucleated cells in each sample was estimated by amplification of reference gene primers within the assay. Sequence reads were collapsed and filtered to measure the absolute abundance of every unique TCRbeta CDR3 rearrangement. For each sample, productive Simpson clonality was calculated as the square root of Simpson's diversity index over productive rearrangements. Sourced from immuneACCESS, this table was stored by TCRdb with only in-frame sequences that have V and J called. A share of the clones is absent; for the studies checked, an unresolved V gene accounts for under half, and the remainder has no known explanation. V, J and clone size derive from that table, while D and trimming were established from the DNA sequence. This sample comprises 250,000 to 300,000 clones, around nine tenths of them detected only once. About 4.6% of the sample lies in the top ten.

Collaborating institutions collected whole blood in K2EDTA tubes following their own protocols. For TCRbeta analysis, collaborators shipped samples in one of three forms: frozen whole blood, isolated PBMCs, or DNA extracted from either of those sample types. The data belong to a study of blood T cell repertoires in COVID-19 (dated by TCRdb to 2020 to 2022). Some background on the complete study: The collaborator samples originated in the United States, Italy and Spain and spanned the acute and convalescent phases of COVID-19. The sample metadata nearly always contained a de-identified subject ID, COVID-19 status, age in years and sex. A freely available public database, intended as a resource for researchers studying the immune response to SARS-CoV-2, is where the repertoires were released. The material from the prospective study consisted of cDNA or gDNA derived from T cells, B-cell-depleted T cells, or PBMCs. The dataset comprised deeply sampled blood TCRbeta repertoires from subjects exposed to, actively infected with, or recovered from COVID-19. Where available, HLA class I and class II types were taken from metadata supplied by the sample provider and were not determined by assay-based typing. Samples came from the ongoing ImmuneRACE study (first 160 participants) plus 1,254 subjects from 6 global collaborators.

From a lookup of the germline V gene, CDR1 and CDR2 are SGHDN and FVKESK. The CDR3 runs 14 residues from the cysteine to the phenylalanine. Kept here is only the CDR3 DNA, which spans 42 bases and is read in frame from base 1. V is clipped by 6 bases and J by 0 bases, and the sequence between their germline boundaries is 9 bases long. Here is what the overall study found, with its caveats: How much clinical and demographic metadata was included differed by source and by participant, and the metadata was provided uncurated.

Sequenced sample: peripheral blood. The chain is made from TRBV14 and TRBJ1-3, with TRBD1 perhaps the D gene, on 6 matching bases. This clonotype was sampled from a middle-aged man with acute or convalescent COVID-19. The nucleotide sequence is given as TGTGCCAGCAGTCCGGACAGCTCTGGAAACACCATATATTTT. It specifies CASSPDSSGNTIYF.